This T cell receptor beta chain emerged from a study of graft-versus-host responses after intestinal transplantation. A few counts support this clone. Plated together were roughly 200,000 CFSE-labeled responder cells and roughly 200,000 irradiated, violet-dye-labeled stimulator cells. Following the reaction, CD3+CD4+ and CD3+CD8+ responders that were proliferating and CFSE-low underwent sorting. Germline CDR1 reads MNHEY; CDR2 reads SVGAGI. The CDR3 runs to 14 residues. Trimming cost V 6 bases and J 3 bases, with 15 bases left between them. Sequencing was performed with immunoSEQ multiplex PCR; in TCRdb, only in-frame clones are kept and a portion is missing. The sample shows around 21,000 clones, roughly 33% of them seen only once.

This sequence originates from a human patient who received an intestinal transplant. This sample comprised alloreactive CD8+ T cells from a mixed lymphocyte reaction culture, obtained before intestinal transplant. As for subset: CFSE-low proliferating T cells sorted from roughly 6-day pre-transplant mixed lymphocyte reaction (GvH or HvG direction). The chain couples TRBV6-5 to TRBJ2-7; tentative D call: TRBD1 (6 bases). In DNA form, the CDR3 reads TGTGCCAGCAGCAGCCTCACAGGGATCTACGAGCAGTACTTC. Protein sequence: CASSSLTGIYEQYF.